This paragraph covers one T cell receptor (beta chain) sequence. 60 Vbeta and 13 Jbeta primers were used in PCR. Assay used: immunoSEQ multiplex PCR; TCRdb lists only in-frame clones, some missing. The data contain around 64,000 clones, under 80% of them singletons. This sample is part of a study of cytomegalovirus exposure and HLA in healthy donors. V lost 6 bases and J lost 2, with 13 bases in between. Germline V lookup: CDR1 MNHEY, CDR2 SVGAGI. The CDR3 consists of 14 residues. This clonotype originated in a man aged 25 to 40 in good health and CMV-seropositive. The sample comprised PBMCs. This chain uses TRBV6-5 with TRBJ1-2; D remains unclear. This chain's CDR3 is CASRRRAGNYGYTF. In DNA, the CDR3 is TGTGCCAGCAGAAGACGAGCCGGGAACTATGGCTACACCTTC.